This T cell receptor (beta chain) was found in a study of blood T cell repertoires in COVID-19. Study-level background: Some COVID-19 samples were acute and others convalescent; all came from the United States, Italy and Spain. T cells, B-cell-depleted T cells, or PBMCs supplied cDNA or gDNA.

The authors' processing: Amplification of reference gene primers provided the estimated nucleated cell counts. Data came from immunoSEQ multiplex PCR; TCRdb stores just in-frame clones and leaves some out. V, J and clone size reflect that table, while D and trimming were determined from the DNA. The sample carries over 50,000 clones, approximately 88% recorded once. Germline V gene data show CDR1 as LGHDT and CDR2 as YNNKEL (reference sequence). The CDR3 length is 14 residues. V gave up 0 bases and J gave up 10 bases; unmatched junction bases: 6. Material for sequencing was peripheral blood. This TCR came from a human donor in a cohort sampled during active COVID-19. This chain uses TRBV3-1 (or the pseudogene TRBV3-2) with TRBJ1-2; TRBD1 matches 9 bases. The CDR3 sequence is CASSQDGQGRDYTF. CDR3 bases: TGTGCCAGCAGCCAAGATGGACAGGGGAGAGACTACACCTTC.